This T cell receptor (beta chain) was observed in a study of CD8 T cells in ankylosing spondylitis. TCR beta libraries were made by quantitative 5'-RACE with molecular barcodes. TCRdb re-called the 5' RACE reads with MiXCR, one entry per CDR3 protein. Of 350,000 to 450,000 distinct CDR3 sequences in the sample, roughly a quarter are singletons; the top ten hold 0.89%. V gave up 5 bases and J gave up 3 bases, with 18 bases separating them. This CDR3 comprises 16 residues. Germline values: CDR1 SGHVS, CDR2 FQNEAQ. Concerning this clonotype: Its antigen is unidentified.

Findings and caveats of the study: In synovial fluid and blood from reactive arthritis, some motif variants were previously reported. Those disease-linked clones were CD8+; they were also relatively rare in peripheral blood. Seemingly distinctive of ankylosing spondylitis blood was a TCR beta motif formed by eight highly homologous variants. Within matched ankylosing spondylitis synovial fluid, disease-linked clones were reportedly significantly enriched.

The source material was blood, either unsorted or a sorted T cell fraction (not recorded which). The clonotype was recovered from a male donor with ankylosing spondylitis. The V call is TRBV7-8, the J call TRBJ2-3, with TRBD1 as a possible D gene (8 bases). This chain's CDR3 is CASSREGGTGTDTQYF. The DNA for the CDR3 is TGTGCCAGCAGCCGCGAGGGGGGGACAGGAACAGATACGCAGTATTTT.